The 9 T cell receptor beta chains presented below share a single source sample, sequenced in a study of tumor and adjacent non-tumor tissue in lung cancer. This sample's RNA came from whole unsorted tissue. More than 3 cm separated this lung sample from the edge of the tumor. TCRbeta libraries were built with three rounds of nested PCR, modified from ARM-PCR. A single record per CDR3 protein comes from TCRdb applying MiXCR to the multiplex PCR reads. The table has more than 85,000 distinct CDR3 sequences, 55% to 65% seen once. The sequencing input was distant non-tumor lung tissue. These receptors were taken from a man aged 25-45 years with non-small cell lung cancer.

Concerning this clonotype itself: A much bigger clone sits one base away, suggesting this may be a read error. The chain couples TRBV20-1 to TRBJ1-2; D not resolved. CDR1 and CDR2 (germline): DFQATT, SNEGSKA (reference sequence). The CDR3 is 12 residues long. With 7 bases removed from V and 4 bases from J, the gap between germline ends came to 13 bases. The CDR3 DNA is TGCAGTGTGATCGGGCTTATCTATGGCTACACCTTC. Protein sequence: CSVIGLIYGYTF.

Comment on this clonotype: One junction end does not reproduce the germline sequence, and a read error may be involved. V gene TRBV6-5 combines with J gene TRBJ2-7; no definite D call. The CDR3 has 12 amino acids. Germline values: CDR1 MNHEY, CDR2 SVGAGI. Here the CDR3 DNA reads TGTGTCAGCAATCGGTCAGCCTACGAGCAGTACTTC. This translates into CVSNRSAYEQYF.

In its sample, this clonotype was seen many times. The chain uses TRBV12-3 or TRBV12-4 and TRBJ2-7, with 7 bases aligning to TRBD1. J lost 0 bases, V lost 6 bases, and 8 bases had no gene match. The CDR3 has 15 residues. The CDR3 here is CASRQGTVNSYEQYF. CDR3 nucleotide sequence: TGTGCCAGCAGACAAGGGACAGTAAACTCCTACGAGCAGTACTTC.

Note on this clonotype: One end of the junction is discordant with germline, which a read error may explain. This chain links TRBV20-1 with TRBJ2-3, with no clear D. Germline V gene lookup returns CDR1 DFQATT and CDR2 SNEGSKA (reference sequence). This CDR3 comprises 13 residues. The CDR3 region is CSVFRHQTNTQYF. CDR3 nucleotide sequence: TGTAGTGTTTTCCGGCACCAAACCAATACGCAGTATTTT.

Regarding this clonotype: A clone one base away is much larger, so this may be a read error. This chain uses TRBV7-6 with TRBJ2-7; possibly TRBD2 for D (6 bases). The length of the CDR3 is 17 residues. Trimming removed 2 bases from V and 4 bases from J, with 21 bases in between. Germline CDR1 reads SGHVS; CDR2 reads FNYEAQ. The CDR3 reads CASSLSQGLPSEYEQYF. CDR3 DNA: TGTGCCAGCAGCTTATCCCAGGGACTCCCGTCAGAGTACGAGCAGTACTTC.

This clonotype was detected ten times or more. The chain employs TRBV12-5 and TRBJ2-7; 8 bases align to TRBD1. The CDR3 has 15 residues. V dropped 3 bases and J dropped 2; count of bases not matched to a gene: 6. From germline, CDR1 is LGHNT and CDR2 FRNRAP. The CDR3, as DNA: TGTGCTAGTGGTTTCTGGGACAGGCAAACCTACGAGCAGTACTTC. Its protein is CASGFWDRQTYEQYF.

This clonotype was seen many times. The CDR3 protein is CAWSPGLQETQYF. The CDR3 DNA follows: TGTGCCTGGAGTCCGGGACTACAAGAGACCCAGTACTTC. The chain couples TRBV30 to TRBJ2-5, with 7 bases fitting TRBD2. The trim removed 2 bases at V and 2 bases at J, leaving 2 bases unmatched. CDR1 and CDR2 (germline): GTSNPN, SVGIG (reference sequence). This CDR3 is built from 13 residues.

Remarks on this clonotype: This may be a read error, as it is one base from a much larger clone. The conserved phenylalanine or tryptophan normally closing the CDR3 is absent here, so this likely arose from a read error. This chain uses TRBV11-2 with TRBJ2-5; 9 bases map to TRBD2. J lost 2 bases, V lost 3 bases, and 4 bases had no gene match. CDR3 length: 15 amino acids. The germline V gene encodes CDR1 SGHAT and CDR2 FQNNGV. Here the CDR3 DNA reads TGTGCCAGCAGCTTGCTAGCGGGGATTCAAGAGACCCAGTACTTA. Its translation: CASSLLAGIQETQYL.

In this sample, this clonotype turned up a few times. The rearrangement uses TRBV7-8 and TRBJ2-3; D is unresolved. Germline V gene sequence: CDR1 SGHVS, CDR2 FQNEAQ. V was cut by 5 bases and J by 0 bases, with 12 bases left in between. The CDR3 is made up of 15 amino acids. CDR3 in amino acids: CASSIRPQSTDTQYF. The CDR3, as DNA: TGTGCCAGCAGCATCAGACCCCAAAGCACAGATACGCAGTATTTT. The variable domain in full, completed from reference TRBV7-8 and TRBJ2-3, reads GAGVSQSPRYKVAKRGQDVALRCDPISGHVSLFWYQQALGQGPEFLTYFQNEAQLDKSGLPSDRFFAERPEGSVSTLKIQRTQQEDSAVYLCASSIRPQSTDTQYFGPGTRLTVL.